A single sample gave rise to the 23 T cell receptor beta chains below, sequenced in a study of control samples from healthy donors and cancer patients. Repertoires were generated with immunoSEQ multiplex PCR, while TCRdb's copy carries only in-frame clones and drops some. This repertoire shows about 180,000 clones, around 89% found once; its top ten account for roughly 1.5%. Sequencing used blood. The receptors here all came from a woman between 45 and 60 years old in good health.

As DNA, the CDR3 is TGTGCCAGCAGTTGGAGAGCTAGCGGGGGTTTCAATGAGCAGTTCTTC. Its protein is CASSWRASGGFNEQFF. The rearrangement links TRBV6-2 or TRBV6-3 to TRBJ2-1; 10 bases are a match to TRBD2. After removal of 4 bases from V and 6 bases from J, the junction contained 9 bases not matched to a gene. CDR1 and CDR2 from the germline V gene are MNHEY and SVGEGT. The CDR3 covers 16 residues.

J is TRBJ1-2 and V is TRBV29-1; weak D call: TRBD1 (5 bases). Trimming removed 4 bases from V and 8 bases from J, with 11 bases in between. The germline V gene has CDR1 SQVTM and CDR2 ANQGSEA. The length of the CDR3 is 11 residues. CDR3 loop: CSVGMGDGYTF. The CDR3 region has the DNA TGCAGCGTTGGGATGGGGGACGGCTACACCTTC.

As concerns this clone: The conserved phenylalanine or tryptophan is not found at the CDR3 terminus, so this likely reflects a read error. It is unclear where the CDR3 begins or ends on the DNA, so no DNA is shown, and the CDR3 is as TCRdb lists it. The rearrangement links TRBV23-1 to TRBJ1-1; the table's D call TRBD1 went unverified against the DNA. TRBV23-1 counts as an open reading frame of uncertain function. Counting both end residues, the CDR3 totals 14 amino acids. CDR3 amino acids: CASSQSSTGRAYTV.

The V gene is TRBV5-4, the J gene TRBJ2-2; unclear D gene. Between the trimmed V and J ends, which lost 0 bases and 4 bases, there was a span of 4 bases. Germline-derived CDR1 and CDR2 are SGHNT and YYREEE (reference sequence). The CDR3 spans 13 residues. CDR3 in DNA: TGTGCCAGCAGCTTGGTTAGCACCGGGGAGCTGTTTTTT. Translating it yields CASSLVSTGELFF.

V usage is TRBV2 and J usage is TRBJ2-7; tentatively, D is TRBD1 (5 bases). V lost 7 bases and J lost 1, with 14 bases in between. Germline CDR1 SNHLY, CDR2 FYNNEI. The CDR3 is 14 amino acids. CDR3 residues: CASMVEGESYEQYF. The CDR3 DNA is TGTGCCAGCATGGTGGAAGGGGAATCCTACGAGCAGTACTTC.

V is TRBV9 and J is TRBJ2-6; D is ambiguous. The CDR3 is made up of 16 amino acids. V was trimmed by 0 bases and J by 4 bases, leaving 11 bases between them. Germline V lookup: CDR1 SGDLS, CDR2 YYNGEE. The CDR3 reads CASSVETVRGANVLTF. The DNA of the CDR3 is TGTGCCAGCAGCGTAGAAACAGTTAGAGGGGCCAACGTCCTGACTTTC.

The V gene is TRBV5-4, the J gene TRBJ2-3, with D maybe TRBD1 (6 bases). Trimming stripped 3 bases from V and 0 bases from J, with 11 bases between. The CDR3 consists of 15 residues. CDR1 and CDR2 (germline): SGHNT, YYREEE (reference sequence). The DNA of the CDR3 is TGTGCCAGCAGCTCCCAGGGGCCTAGCACAGATACGCAGTATTTT. Residues: CASSSQGPSTDTQYF.

The rearrangement joins TRBV10-1 to TRBJ2-5, with 9 bases fitting TRBD1. The CDR3 consists of 14 residues. Germline CDR1 WNHNN, CDR2 SYGVQD (reference sequence). With 6 bases clipped from V and 4 bases from J, the junction kept 6 bases outside the gene matches. CDR3 residues: CASRRTGGGETQYF. DNA for the CDR3: TGCGCCAGCAGACGTACAGGGGGCGGAGAGACCCAGTACTTC.

V gene TRBV7-9 combines with J gene TRBJ1-3, with TRBD1 as a possible D gene (6 bases). This CDR3 region has 16 residues. Germline values: CDR1 SEHNR, CDR2 FQNEAQ (reference sequence). Trimming left V 3 bases short and J 6 bases short, with 18 bases between. CDR3 in amino acids: CASSLLIWGTTNTIYF. The CDR3 DNA is TGTGCCAGCAGCTTGCTGATATGGGGGACAACAAACACCATATATTTT.

In this sample, this clone turned up once. The J gene is TRBJ2-5, the V gene TRBV25-1; perhaps TRBD1 as D (6 bases). The CDR3 totals 17 residues. Germline CDR1 and CDR2: MGHDK and SYGVNS. With 6 bases removed from V and 5 bases from J, the gap between germline ends came to 25 bases. The CDR3 bases are TGTGCCAGCAGGATATGGACAGATCTAAAAATATCGGAGACCCAGTACTTC. Residues: CASRIWTDLKISETQYF.

The chain joins TRBV7-3 to TRBJ1-1; TRBD1 aligns across 9 bases. V lost 1 base, J lost 8 bases, and 8 bases stayed unmatched. Per germline, CDR1 SGHTA and CDR2 FQGTGA. The CDR3 covers 15 residues. CDR3 sequence (DNA): TGTGCCAGCAGCTTAAGGGGATTGGGACAGGGAGAAGCTTTCTTT. It encodes CASSLRGLGQGEAFF.

This clone has only one observation. This chain uses TRBV27 with TRBJ1-1; D call uncertain. Trimming removed 3 bases at V and 2 bases at J, with 7 bases between. This CDR3 spans 13 amino acids. CDR1 and CDR2 (germline): MNHEY, SMNVEV (reference sequence). Here the CDR3 reads CASSFVGNTEAFF. In DNA form, the CDR3 reads TGTGCCAGCAGTTTCGTTGGTAACACTGAAGCTTTCTTT.

The chain links TRBV6-6 to TRBJ2-2; possibly TRBD1 for D (8 bases). V was cut by 0 bases and J by 5 bases, with 10 bases left in between. There are 15 residues in the CDR3. The germline gives CDR1 MNHNY, CDR2 SVGAGI (reference sequence). CDR3 DNA sequence: TGTGCCAGCAGTTACTCACAGGGGGGGACCGGGGAGCTGTTTTTT. Its protein is CASSYSQGGTGELFF.

This rearrangement joins TRBV21-1 to TRBJ1-2. TRBV21-1 is classified as a pseudogene. The CDR3 contains 15 residues. The CDR3: CASSRGGWEGYGYTF. CDR3 DNA: TGTGCCAGCAGCAGGGGGGGATGGGAAGGCTATGGCTACACCTTC.

A note on this clone: Relative to the germline gene, one junction end is altered; a read error may explain this. The gene calls are TRBV7-7 and TRBJ1-4; D not certain. This CDR3 comprises 15 residues. The germline gives CDR1 SSHAT, CDR2 FNYEAQ (reference sequence). As DNA, the CDR3 is TGTGCTAGCAGCCCCGGCGGGGAGCTTAATGAAAAACTGTTTTTT. Its protein is CASSPGGELNEKLFF.

The chain carries TRBV18 and TRBJ2-3; a possible D gene is TRBD1 (5 bases). This CDR3 comprises 15 residues. The V and J ends lost 6 bases and 0 bases respectively, with 13 bases between them. In germline, CDR1 is KGHSH, CDR2 LQKENI. The CDR3 DNA reads TGTGCCAGCTCCCGGCAGGGTGCGAGCACAGATACGCAGTATTTT. Its protein is CASSRQGASTDTQYF.

The chain combines TRBV5-1 with TRBJ1-3, with 10 bases lining up with TRBD1. Germline CDR1 reads SGHRS; CDR2 reads YFSETQ. Trimming removed 0 bases from V and 0 bases from J; junction bases left unmatched: 9. There are 19 residues in the CDR3. The CDR3 DNA reads as TGCGCCAGCAGCTTGGAGACAGGGGGCCGATTTAGCTCTGGAAACACCATATATTTT. Translating it yields CASSLETGGRFSSGNTIYF.

The CDR3 DNA sequence: TGTGCCAGCAGTCTGAGAAGGAGAGAGACCCAGTACTTC. It is translated as CASSLRRRETQYF. V gene TRBV28 combines with J gene TRBJ2-5; no clear D gene. The germline gives CDR1 MDHEN, CDR2 SYDVKM. Between the trimmed V and J ends, which lost 5 bases and 4 bases, there was a span of 11 bases. The CDR3 length is 13 residues.

The chain links TRBV4-3 to TRBJ2-7; D perhaps matches TRBD2 (5 bases). Between the trimmed V and J ends, which lost 1 base and 2 bases, there was a span of 15 bases. CDR1 is LGHNA, CDR2 YSLEER, per germline. This CDR3 is 16 amino acids long. The CDR3 spells CASSQGRSDGAYEQYF. The CDR3 DNA follows: TGCGCCAGCAGCCAAGGGAGGTCGGACGGAGCCTACGAGCAGTACTTC.

This rearrangement joins TRBV6-2 or TRBV6-3 to TRBJ1-1; weak D call: TRBD1 (6 bases). The length of the CDR3 is 15 residues. The V and J ends lost 0 bases and 1 base respectively, with 9 bases between them. Germline lookup yields CDR1 MNHEY and CDR2 SVGEGT. CDR3 sequence: CASSYSPRGNTEAFF. As DNA, the CDR3 is TGTGCCAGCAGTTACTCACCCAGGGGGAACACTGAAGCTTTCTTT.

The chain is built from TRBV5-1 and TRBJ2-7; 10 nucleotides line up with TRBD1. Looked up from germline, CDR1 is SGHRS and CDR2 is YFSETQ. V shed 8 bases and J 5 bases; nucleotides not matched to a gene: 16. This CDR3 has 16 amino acids. In DNA form, the CDR3 reads TGCGCCAGTGGGACAGGGGCGCAAACCCTCGGCGACGAGCAGTACTTC. Amino acid sequence: CASGTGAQTLGDEQYF.

This clone has more than one count but fewer than ten. The chain joins TRBV14 to TRBJ2-7; TRBD2 matches 8 bases. Trimming removed 3 bases from V and 0 bases from J; junction bases left unmatched: 7. The germline CDR1 and CDR2 sequences are SGHDN and FVKESK. The CDR3 length is 16 residues. The DNA of the CDR3 is TGTGCCAGCAGCCATTTTATAGCGGGACACTCCTACGAGCAGTACTTC. This encodes CASSHFIAGHSYEQYF.

The genes are TRBV6-4 and TRBJ1-1; TRBD1 matches at 7 bases. Germline loops: CDR1 MRHNA, CDR2 SNTAGT. This CDR3 spans 16 amino acids. Unmatched junction bases numbered 7, after V lost 3 bases and J lost 0 bases. CDR3 nucleotide sequence: TGTGCCAGCAGTGAAAGAGGGACAGCCATGAACACTGAAGCTTTCTTT. It codes for CASSERGTAMNTEAFF.